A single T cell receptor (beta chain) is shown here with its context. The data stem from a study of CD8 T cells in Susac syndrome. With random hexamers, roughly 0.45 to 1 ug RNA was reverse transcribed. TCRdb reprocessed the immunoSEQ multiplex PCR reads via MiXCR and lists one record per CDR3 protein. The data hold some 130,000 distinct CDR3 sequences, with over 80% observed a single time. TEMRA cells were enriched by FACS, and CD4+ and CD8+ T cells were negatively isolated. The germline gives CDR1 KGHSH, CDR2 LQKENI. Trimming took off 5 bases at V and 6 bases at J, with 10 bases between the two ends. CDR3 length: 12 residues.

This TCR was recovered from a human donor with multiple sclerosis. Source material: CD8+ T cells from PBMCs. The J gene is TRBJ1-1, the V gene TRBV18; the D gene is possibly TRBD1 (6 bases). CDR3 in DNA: TGTGCCAGCTCAGCAGGGGATCCTGAAGCTTTCTTT. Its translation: CASSAGDPEAFF.